This T cell receptor (beta chain) is drawn from a study of blood T cell repertoires in COVID-19. Data came from immunoSEQ multiplex PCR; TCRdb stores just in-frame clones and leaves some out. The data show tens of thousands of clones, with about 82% seen just once and approximately 4.1% held by the top ten. The germline V and J ends were trimmed by 4 bases and 0 bases, with 13 bases remaining between them. Looked up from germline, CDR1 is SGHNT and CDR2 is YYREEE (reference sequence). The CDR3 is 15 amino acids. The sequence derives from a man aged 50-59 years with acute or convalescent COVID-19. The genes are TRBV5-4 and TRBJ2-5; D is perhaps TRBD2 (6 bases). The sample taken for sequencing was peripheral blood. CDR3: CASSRGEGYQETQYF. The CDR3 region has the DNA TGTGCCAGCAGCCGCGGGGAAGGGTACCAAGAGACCCAGTACTTC.